Following are 4 T cell receptor beta chains from one sample sequenced in a study of blood T cell repertoires in COVID-19. Some clones are missing from TCRdb's copy, which holds only in-frame ones; the method was immunoSEQ multiplex PCR. This table holds roughly 250,000 clones, 70% to 90% found once. Material for sequencing was peripheral blood. The source of these receptors is a woman aged 60-70 years with active or convalescent COVID-19.

This clone showed up just a few times. This chain uses TRBV2 with TRBJ2-7; D might be TRBD1 (5 bases). Looked up from germline, CDR1 is SNHLY and CDR2 is FYNNEI. The germline V and J ends were trimmed by 9 bases and 4 bases, with 13 bases remaining between them. The CDR3 is 12 residues long. CDR3 coding DNA: TGTGCCAGTACCCAAGACAGTTACGAGCAGTACTTC. It codes for CASTQDSYEQYF. The whole variable domain, filled in from reference TRBV2 and TRBJ2-7, reads EPEVTQTPSHQVTQMGQEVILRCVPISNHLYFYWYRQILGQKVEFLVSFYNNEISEKSEIFDDQFSVERPDGSNFTLKIRSTKLEDSAMYFCASTQDSYEQYFGPGTRLTVT.

This chain connects TRBV19 to TRBJ1-1; D ambiguous. Germline CDR1 and CDR2: LNHDA and SQIVND (reference sequence). This CDR3 has 16 amino acids. Trimming stripped 0 bases from V and 0 bases from J, with 11 bases between. CDR3 loop: CASSIDLGQVNTEAFF. As DNA, the CDR3 is TGTGCCAGTAGTATAGATCTTGGGCAGGTGAACACTGAAGCTTTCTTT.

This clone was seen only once. V and J are TRBV19 and TRBJ2-1, with no clear D. The CDR3 extends over 14 amino acids. The V end was cut by 1 base, the J end by 3 bases, with 7 bases between. The V gene's germline CDR1 is LNHDA and CDR2 SQIVND (reference sequence). The CDR3 region has the DNA TGTGCCAGTAGTATAGGGGCAGGCTACAATGAGCAGTTCTTC. Translating gives CASSIGAGYNEQFF.

The chain carries TRBV5-4 and TRBJ2-3, with TRBD1 matching over 7 bases. In germline, CDR1 is SGHNT, CDR2 YYREEE (reference sequence). The junction had 5 bases not matched to a gene; V was cut back by 4 bases and J by 0 bases. The CDR3 loop spans 15 amino acids. The CDR3 DNA reads TGTGCCAGCAGCCTAGGGACAGTTAGCACAGATACGCAGTATTTT. Amino acids: CASSLGTVSTDTQYF.